This T cell receptor (beta chain) was found in a study of brain T cells in children with intractable seizures. V lost 5 bases and J lost 4, with 18 bases in between. Germline V gene lookup returns CDR1 LNHDA and CDR2 SQIVND (reference sequence). CDR3 length: 16 residues. The assay was immunoSEQ multiplex PCR, and TCRdb's table has in-frame clones only and misses some. The table has under 400,000 clones, over 90% seen once. The time point was: blood from clinic visit 5 months post-surgery; TSC patient then seizure free. The sequenced cases were selected for having the highest brain T cell transcript signatures. Patients received at least one anti-epileptic drug before surgery.

This sequence joins TRBV19 and TRBJ1-5, with a weak D call TRBD1 (6 bases). The receptor was derived from a boy under three years old with tuberous sclerosis and intractable seizures. Sequenced material: peripheral blood, taken roughly 5 months after surgery. The CDR3 protein is CASSVGGGPRNQPQHF. The CDR3 DNA follows: TGTGCCAGTAGTGTCGGGGGGGGCCCCAGAAATCAGCCCCAGCATTTT.